The clone carrying this TCR beta chain occurred a few times. Its antigen is as yet unknown. The V and J ends lost 6 bases and 11 bases respectively, with 25 bases between them. The CDR3 totals 14 residues. The germline CDR1 and CDR2 sequences are DFQATT and SNEGSKA (reference sequence). Treatment here: 10-day PBMC culture with coronavirus spike peptide pools or control peptides (ViraFEST assay). Before the COVID-19 pandemic (2011-2018), CD4+ T cells were obtained from the unexposed donor. This sample was included in a study of vaccination and CD4 T cells after COVID-19. Once obtained from cultured CD4+ T cells, the DNA was sequenced using the Oncomine TCR Beta short-read assay. TCRdb ran MiXCR on the PCR reads and lists one entry per CDR3 protein. The table records some 6,000 distinct CDR3 sequences, roughly 35% of them present only once.

The sample consisted of CD4+ T cells from blood, cultured in vitro. This TCR was sampled from a human donor in good health. This chain joins TRBV20-1 and TRBJ1-1; maybe TRBD1 (6 bases). In DNA form, the CDR3 reads TGCAGTGCCTTGGACAGCCGGGAACCCAGGATGGCTTTCTTT. Translated: CSALDSREPRMAFF.